The next 32 T cell receptor beta chains were all read from a single sample in a study of blood T cell repertoires in COVID-19. Here immunoSEQ multiplex PCR was the method, and the copy in TCRdb shows in-frame clones only, minus some. This table has roughly 130,000 clones, 70% to 85% appearing once. Source material: peripheral blood. These receptors were collected from a woman over 75 with acute or convalescent COVID-19.

This clone has just a few counts. The rearrangement links TRBV19 to TRBJ1-1; TRBD1 matches 7 bases. The V and J ends lost 2 bases and 8 bases, in that order; junction bases with no gene match: 5. The CDR3 sequence is 13 residues long. Germline assignment: CDR1 LNHDA and CDR2 SQIVND (reference sequence). CDR3 coding DNA: TGTGCCAGTAGTATAACCTCAGGGGGAGAAGCTTTCTTT. It is translated as CASSITSGGEAFF.

The chain combines TRBV18 with TRBJ2-5; D is possibly TRBD1 (6 bases). The CDR3 covers 16 residues. Per the germline V gene, CDR1 is KGHSH and CDR2 is LQKENI. V shed 2 bases and J shed 2 bases, with 15 bases lying between them. The CDR3 DNA sequence: TGTGCCAGCTCACCAAAACAACAGGGTTCGCAAGAGACCCAGTACTTC. This codes for CASSPKQQGSQETQYF. The full variable domain, completed using reference TRBV18 and TRBJ2-5, is NAGVMQNPRHLVRRRGQEARLRCSPMKGHSHVYWYRQLPEEGLKFMVYLQKENIIDESGMPKERFSAEFPKEGPSILRIQQVVRGDSAAYFCASSPKQQGSQETQYFGPGTRLLVL.

The V and J genes are TRBV7-3 and TRBJ1-2; maybe TRBD1 (6 bases). The germline gives CDR1 SGHTA, CDR2 FQGTGA. V lost 5 bases and J 0 bases, leaving 10 bases between the germline ends. The CDR3 consists of 14 residues. Written as DNA, the CDR3 is TGTGCCAGCAGCGCCGGGACAACTAACTATGGCTACACCTTC. Its protein product is CASSAGTTNYGYTF.

This clone has just a few counts. CDR3 in amino acids: CASSLERAGGYTF. The CDR3 DNA sequence: TGTGCCAGCAGCTTAGAGCGGGCGGGGGGCTACACCTTC. This chain uses TRBV11-2 with TRBJ1-2, with D unresolved. The germline gives CDR1 SGHAT, CDR2 FQNNGV. CDR3 size: 13 residues. The germline V and J ends were trimmed by 0 bases and 8 bases, with 10 bases remaining between them.

The chain recombines TRBV10-1 with TRBJ2-7; 7 bases match TRBD1. The CDR3 runs 13 residues. Germline loops: CDR1 WNHNN, CDR2 SYGVQD (reference sequence). The V segment lost 3 bases and the J segment 4 bases; nucleotides outside the gene matches: 3. CDR3 coding DNA: TGCGCCAGCAGTGAAGGGGGCAGGTACGAGCAGTACTTC. This sequence encodes CASSEGGRYEQYF.

The chain employs TRBV19 and TRBJ2-7; tentatively, D is TRBD2 (5 bases). Germline V CDR1 and CDR2: LNHDA, SQIVND (reference sequence). Trimming removed 5 bases at V and 7 bases at J, with 15 bases between. The CDR3 sequence is 13 residues long. The CDR3 region is CASSFDITGEQYF. CDR3 bases: TGTGCCAGTAGTTTTGACATCACGGGGGAGCAGTACTTC.

The chain links TRBV4-2 to TRBJ2-7; tentative D call: TRBD1 (5 bases). The V end was cut by 1 base, the J end by 3 bases, with 13 bases between. Per germline, CDR1 LGHNA and CDR2 YNFKEQ. This CDR3 region has 15 residues. The CDR3 nucleotides are TGTGCCAGCAGCCAAGCTACAGGCGGCGTCTACGAGCAGTACTTC. Protein product: CASSQATGGVYEQYF.

This clone was seen once. The chain joins TRBV5-1 to TRBJ1-5, with 9 bases lining up with TRBD1. V gave up 4 bases and J gave up 1 base; unmatched junction bases: 3. CDR1 is SGHRS, CDR2 YFSETQ, per germline. This CDR3 region has 15 residues. The CDR3 nucleotides read TGCGCCAGCAGCAGGACAGGGGAGAGCAATCAGCCCCAGCATTTT. Translated, it gives CASSRTGESNQPQHF. Looking up the rest from reference TRBV5-1 and TRBJ1-5 gives the full variable domain: KAGVTQTPRYLIKTRGQQVTLSCSPISGHRSVSWYQQTPGQGLQFLFEYFSETQRNKGNFPGRFSGRQFSNSRSEMNVSTLELGDSALYLCASSRTGESNQPQHFGDGTRLSIL.

This clone was counted between two and nine times. The rearrangement joins TRBV12-5 to TRBJ1-1; 7 bases map to TRBD1. The CDR3 loop spans 14 amino acids. V shed 0 bases and J 8 bases; nucleotides not matched to a gene: 6. Germline V gives CDR1 LGHNT, CDR2 FRNRAP. The CDR3 here is CASGLVTGDGEAFF. The CDR3, as DNA: TGTGCTAGTGGTTTGGTAACAGGGGACGGGGAAGCTTTCTTT.

CDR3: CASSLTGLAGAGEQYF. Here the CDR3 DNA reads TGTGCCAGCAGCTTAACCGGACTAGCGGGGGCGGGTGAGCAGTACTTC. V gene TRBV7-3 combines with J gene TRBJ2-7, with 13 bases fitting TRBD2. There are 16 residues in the CDR3. V lost 0 bases to trimming and J lost 7 bases; unmatched junction nucleotides: 6. The germline gives CDR1 SGHTA, CDR2 FQGTGA.

The V and J genes are TRBV30 and TRBJ1-5, with D maybe TRBD1 (5 bases). Trimming took off 4 bases at V and 1 base at J, with 14 bases between the two ends. Per the germline V gene, CDR1 is GTSNPN and CDR2 is SVGIG (reference sequence). The CDR3 length is 15 residues. CDR3 in amino acids: CAWKRRGSSNQPQHF. Written as DNA, the CDR3 is TGTGCCTGGAAAAGAAGGGGCTCGAGCAATCAGCCCCAGCATTTT.

The chain combines TRBV7-9 with TRBJ1-5; 10 bases align to TRBD1. The CDR3 has 14 residues. The V gene end was trimmed by 3 bases and the J gene end by 6 bases; junction bases not matched to a gene: 2. CDR1 is SEHNR and CDR2 is FQNEAQ in the germline V gene (reference sequence). The chain's CDR3 is CASSFGTGVQPQHF. The CDR3 region has the DNA TGTGCCAGCAGCTTTGGGACAGGGGTTCAGCCCCAGCATTTT. Full variable domain (rest looked up from reference TRBV7-9 and TRBJ1-5): DTGVSQNPRHKITKRGQNVTFRCDPISEHNRLYWYRQTLGQGPEFLTYFQNEAQLEKSRLLSDRFSAERPKGSFSTLEIQRTEQGDSAMYLCASSFGTGVQPQHFGDGTRLSIL.

CDR3 amino acids: CAWTTGGDSPLHF. The CDR3 nucleotides are TGTGCCTGGACGACGGGTGGCGATTCACCCCTCCACTTT. J is TRBJ1-6 and V is TRBV30; D not certain. The CDR3 is made up of 13 amino acids. Germline assignment: CDR1 GTSNPN and CDR2 SVGIG (reference sequence). V lost 4 bases and J lost 8, with 12 bases in between.

The V and J genes are TRBV6-1 and TRBJ2-5, with 7 bases identical to TRBD2. Germline CDR1 is MNHNS and CDR2 is SASEGT. The trim removed 3 bases at V and 5 bases at J, leaving 9 bases unmatched. The CDR3 has 15 residues. This CDR3 reads CASSDVGGGRETQYF. The DNA for the CDR3 is TGTGCCAGCAGTGACGTGGGGGGGGGAAGGGAGACCCAGTACTTC.

The chain uses TRBV7-3 and TRBJ2-3; 7 positions agree with TRBD1. Germline-derived CDR1 and CDR2 are SGHTA and FQGTGA. V lost 2 bases to trimming and J lost 0 bases; unmatched junction nucleotides: 14. The CDR3 has 19 amino acids. The CDR3 loop reads CASSLYGGVGTASTDTQYF. The CDR3 DNA sequence: TGTGCCAGCAGCTTATATGGTGGGGTAGGGACAGCTAGCACAGATACGCAGTATTTT.

The genes are TRBV19 and TRBJ1-2, with unresolved D. This CDR3 is built from 13 residues. V lost 0 bases to trimming and J lost 11 bases, with 13 bases between them. Looked up from germline, CDR1 is LNHDA and CDR2 is SQIVND (reference sequence). CDR3 in DNA: TGTGCCAGTAGTATAGAAGCGCGGAGGGAATACACCTTC. This translates into CASSIEARREYTF.

The chain carries TRBV5-4 and TRBJ2-7; a possible D gene is TRBD2 (5 bases). CDR1 and CDR2 (germline): SGHNT, YYREEE (reference sequence). The germline V and J ends were trimmed by 0 bases and 5 bases, with 9 bases remaining between them. This CDR3 contains 13 residues. The CDR3, as DNA: TGTGCCAGCAGCTTGGGGAGGAGCGACGAGCAGTACTTC. The encoded protein is CASSLGRSDEQYF.

The chain employs TRBV4-3 and TRBJ1-1; D unresolved. Germline V gene sequence: CDR1 LGHNA, CDR2 YSLEER. The CDR3 contains 14 residues. With 1 base removed from V and 3 bases from J, the gap between germline ends came to 9 bases. CDR3 DNA sequence: TGCGCCAGCAGCCAAGGCAACGGTGACACTGAAGCTTTCTTT. This sequence encodes CASSQGNGDTEAFF.

The V and J genes are TRBV5-1 and TRBJ2-3; 8 bases line up with TRBD2. The junction had 19 bases not matched to a gene; V was cut back by 5 bases and J by 8 bases. The germline V gene encodes CDR1 SGHRS and CDR2 YFSETQ. CDR3 length: 17 amino acids. DNA for the CDR3: TGCGCCAGCAGACCCACGAAGAATCGGGGGGGCGATGTTACGCAGTATTTT. Protein sequence: CASRPTKNRGGDVTQYF. The full variable domain, rest sourced from reference TRBV5-1 and TRBJ2-3, is KAGVTQTPRYLIKTRGQQVTLSCSPISGHRSVSWYQQTPGQGLQFLFEYFSETQRNKGNFPGRFSGRQFSNSRSEMNVSTLELGDSALYLCASRPTKNRGGDVTQYFGPGTRLTVL.

V is TRBV24-1 and J is TRBJ1-1, with 7 positions matching TRBD1. Germline V CDR1 and CDR2: KGHDR, SFDVKD. The CDR3 is 16 residues long. V lost 10 bases and J lost 4; bases outside the gene matches: 17. The CDR3 loop is CATTGQGGFTPTEAFF. The CDR3 DNA is TGTGCCACTACGGGGCAGGGGGGTTTCACCCCCACTGAAGCTTTCTTT.

This clone came up once. The chain uses TRBV6-2 or TRBV6-3 and TRBJ1-6; TRBD1 aligns across 7 bases. Per the germline V gene, CDR1 is MNHEY and CDR2 is SVGEGT. The CDR3 consists of 15 residues. J was trimmed by 9 bases and V by 7 bases; bases with no gene match: 12. CDR3 sequence reads: CASTPGQRPSSPLHF. The CDR3 DNA reads as TGTGCCAGCACCCCGGGACAGCGTCCTAGTTCACCCCTCCACTTT.

V and J are TRBV5-1 and TRBJ2-1; 10 bases match TRBD1. The CDR3 extends over 16 amino acids. The V and J ends lost 0 bases and 7 bases, in that order; junction bases with no gene match: 7. Germline V lookup: CDR1 SGHRS, CDR2 YFSETQ. The CDR3 DNA follows: TGCGCCAGCAGCTTGGCCTTCGGGACAGGGGTTAATGAGCAGTTCTTC. Protein: CASSLAFGTGVNEQFF.

This clone was recorded only once. The chain is built from TRBV18 and TRBJ1-5; 7 bases align to TRBD1. The CDR3 is 13 amino acids. In germline, CDR1 is KGHSH, CDR2 LQKENI. V lost 6 bases and J lost 6; bases outside the gene matches: 5. The CDR3 here is CASSQQGRQPQHF. The CDR3 DNA sequence: TGTGCCAGCTCGCAACAGGGGCGTCAGCCCCAGCATTTT.

Notes on this clone: One junction end disagrees with the germline gene, perhaps due to a read error. The chain joins TRBV2 to TRBJ1-4, with 8 bases that match TRBD1. Germline V lookup: CDR1 SNHLY, CDR2 FYNNEI. The CDR3 has 14 residues. CDR3 protein: CASGTTGAKEKLFF. The CDR3 DNA sequence: TGTGCCAGCGGTACGACAGGGGCTAAGGAAAAACTGTTTTTT.

V and J are TRBV10-3 and TRBJ2-5; D possibly corresponds to TRBD1 (6 bases). Germline CDR1 is ENHRY and CDR2 is SYGVKD. The germline V and J ends were trimmed by 2 bases and 2 bases, with 9 bases remaining between them. The CDR3 is 14 amino acids. CDR3 protein: CAISENRAQETQYF. DNA of the CDR3: TGTGCCATCAGTGAGAACAGGGCTCAAGAGACCCAGTACTTC.

The chain couples TRBV29-1 to TRBJ1-4, with a tentative D call TRBD1 (5 bases). The CDR3 length is 13 residues. Trimming stripped 4 bases from V and 8 bases from J, with 14 bases between. Germline CDR1 reads SQVTM; CDR2 reads ANQGSEA. The CDR3 region is CSVVGGTVEKLFF. The CDR3 nucleotides read TGCAGCGTTGTCGGGGGGACGGTAGAAAAACTGTTTTTT.

This clone was found a few times. This chain joins TRBV5-1 and TRBJ1-1, with D tentatively TRBD1 (5 bases). Trimming pared 4 bases from V and 1 base from J, leaving 11 bases between. The germline V gene encodes CDR1 SGHRS and CDR2 YFSETQ. CDR3 length: 14 residues. The CDR3 is CASSLQVGNTEAFF. The DNA for the CDR3 is TGCGCCAGCAGCCTACAGGTAGGGAACACTGAAGCTTTCTTT.

The rearrangement links TRBV9 to TRBJ1-1; D ambiguous. This CDR3 spans 14 amino acids. Germline CDR1 is SGDLS and CDR2 is YYNGEE. V was pared by 2 bases and J by 0 bases, with 8 bases between. This chain's CDR3 is CASSVDILNTEAFF. The CDR3 region has the DNA TGTGCCAGCAGCGTTGACATCTTGAACACTGAAGCTTTCTTT.

This clone was counted a single time. The chain recombines TRBV9 with TRBJ1-1, with no clear D. The ends were cut back, 0 bases at V and 0 bases at J, with 9 bases in the middle. Germline-derived CDR1 and CDR2 are SGDLS and YYNGEE. The CDR3 is made up of 15 amino acids. CDR3 DNA: TGTGCCAGCAGCGTAGAATCCCGGGTGAACACTGAAGCTTTCTTT. This codes for CASSVESRVNTEAFF.

This chain uses TRBV5-4 with TRBJ1-2; unclear D gene. V was pared by 0 bases and J by 7 bases, with 13 bases between. CDR1 and CDR2 (germline): SGHNT, YYREEE (reference sequence). The CDR3 runs 14 residues. The DNA of the CDR3 is TGTGCCAGCAGCTTGGTTAGAGAGGGAGGTGGCTACACCTTC. This codes for CASSLVREGGGYTF.

Notes on this clone: The sample holds other DNA sequences that translate to the same CDR3. The chain joins TRBV9 to TRBJ1-2; 8 bases are a match to TRBD1. Germline loops: CDR1 SGDLS, CDR2 YYNGEE. The CDR3 covers 14 residues. The junction had 2 bases not matched to a gene; V was cut back by 3 bases and J by 1 base. CDR3 DNA sequence: TGTGCCAGCAGCGACAGGGGGAGTAACTATGGCTACACCTTC. As protein: CASSDRGSNYGYTF.

This sequence joins TRBV5-6 and TRBJ1-3; D perhaps matches TRBD1 (5 bases). Germline CDR1 is SGHDT and CDR2 is YYEEEE. The length of the CDR3 is 16 residues. The V gene lost 0 bases and the J gene lost 4 bases, with 14 bases spanning the gap. The CDR3 coding sequence is TGTGCCAGCAGCTTGGGGGCAGGGACTTACGGAAACACCATATATTTT. Its translation is CASSLGAGTYGNTIYF.